The source of this TCR beta chain is a study of regulatory T cells in long-lasting Graves disease. Time point described: newly diagnosed GD, antithyroid drugs for less than 3 months. PBMCs provided the RNA from which the TCR library was made. This clonotype was seen many times. No DNA is shown, since the ends of the CDR3 on it are uncertain; the CDR3 is the one TCRdb lists. Arm-PCR with iRepertoire HTBI primers amplified the CDR3 regions for these TCR beta libraries. One entry per CDR3 protein results from TCRdb running MiXCR on the multiplex PCR reads. This table has about 560,000 distinct CDR3 sequences, about 15% appearing once. The same sample was also used in a study of T cells in Graves' hyperthyroidism and ophthalmopathy. That report notes: Newly diagnosed patients aged 18 to 65 had hyperthyroidism of under 2 months' duration.

The sequencing here drew on peripheral blood mononuclear cells (PBMCs), taken at new diagnosis, from a patient treated with antithyroid drugs. The origin of this receptor is a man between 18 and 29 years old with Graves disease.

CDR3 sequence reads: CSVGPGQGRSYNEQFF. The chain is built from TRBV29-1 and TRBJ2-1; the D call of TRBD1 is as the table states it, not checked on the DNA. The germline gives CDR1 SQVTM, CDR2 ANQGSEA. The CDR3 totals 16 residues, both ends included.